Sequencing of this T cell receptor beta chain was carried out in a study of blood T cell repertoires in COVID-19. Study-wide context: There were acute and convalescent COVID-19 samples, and they came from the United States, Italy and Spain. Sources were T cells, B-cell-depleted T cells, or PBMCs; the material itself was cDNA or gDNA.

Trimming removed 5 bases from V and 3 bases from J, with 16 bases in between. There are 16 residues in the CDR3. The germline CDR1 and CDR2 sequences are SGHAT and FQNNGV. Original processing methods: Reference gene primer amplification in the assay estimated nucleated cell counts. Generated by immunoSEQ multiplex PCR, the TCRdb table keeps only in-frame clones and is missing some. That table furnishes V, J and clone size, whereas the DNA furnished D and trimming. The sample carries about 420,000 clones, around nine tenths recorded once. Seattle patient enrollment occurred during active infection, with longitudinal follow-up thereafter.

The chain combines TRBV11-2 with TRBJ2-2; possibly TRBD2 for D (5 bases). The sequenced sample consisted of peripheral blood. This receptor was identified in a man aged 18 to 29 with COVID-19, enrolled during active disease. For the CDR3, the DNA is TGTGCCAGCAGCAATCTAGCTACTGCGGACACCGGGGAGCTGTTTTTT. It yields the protein CASSNLATADTGELFF.